Listed here is a single T cell receptor (beta chain). Its antigen is not known. This record comes from a study of CD8 T cells in ankylosing spondylitis. Findings of the study overall: Within matched ankylosing spondylitis synovial fluid, disease-linked clones were reportedly significantly enriched. Previous work reported some of these motif variants in the synovial fluid and blood of reactive arthritis. What appeared characteristic of ankylosing spondylitis blood was a TCR beta motif of eight highly homologous variants.

Via MiXCR, TCRdb re-called the 5' RACE reads, giving one row per CDR3 protein. The sample holds approximately 520,000 distinct CDR3 sequences; approximately 5% are singletons and the top ten take roughly 3.5%. The sample taken for sequencing was blood, either unsorted or a sorted T cell fraction (not recorded which). The source of this sequence is a male donor with ankylosing spondylitis.

CDR3 sequence reads: CASSADRTLHSYNEQFF. CDR3 in DNA: TGCGCCAGCAGCGCGGACAGGACCCTTCACTCCTACAATGAGCAGTTCTTC. The rearrangement links TRBV5-1 to TRBJ2-1; 7 nucleotides line up with TRBD1. Germline loops: CDR1 SGHRS, CDR2 YFSETQ. The ends lost 4 bases at V and 0 bases at J; junction bases unmatched: 10. The length of the CDR3 is 17 residues.